The rows below give T cell receptor beta chains drawn from one sample of a study of blood T cell repertoires in COVID-19. Clones were sequenced by immunoSEQ multiplex PCR, and TCRdb holds only the in-frame ones, with some missing. The table includes about 280,000 clones, 70% to 90% detected once. The sample was PBMCs or T cells enriched from blood (not recorded which). All receptors come from a woman in her thirties or forties who had recovered from COVID-19. CDR3s include the opening cysteine and the closing phenylalanine or tryptophan. Each record gives: J gene, V gene, D gene, clone size, CDR3 DNA, CDR3 protein. A D gene is named only where the DNA matches it firmly. Clone size appears in some rows only: once, few, many, or a class for an expanded clone.

j_call: TRBJ2-7; v_call: TRBV28; d_call: TRBD2; clone_size: -; cdr3_nt: TGTGCCAGCAGTCCACCGACTAGCGGGGGATACGAGCAGTACTTC; cdr3_aa: CASSPPTSGGYEQYF
j_call: TRBJ2-7; v_call: TRBV5-1; d_call: TRBD2; clone_size: -; cdr3_nt: TGCGCCAGCAGCTCGCTTAGCGGGAATAAGTACGAGCAGTACTTC; cdr3_aa: CASSSLSGNKYEQYF
j_call: TRBJ2-1; v_call: TRBV30; d_call: TRBD2; clone_size: -; cdr3_nt: TGTGTCTGGAGGATGGGACTAGCGAGTTACAATGAGCAGTTCTTC; cdr3_aa: CVWRMGLASYNEQFF
j_call: TRBJ2-7; v_call: TRBV5-4; d_call: TRBD2; clone_size: -; cdr3_nt: TGTGCCAGCAGCTTGCGGCTAGCGGGGGCCTACGAGCAGTACTTC; cdr3_aa: CASSLRLAGAYEQYF
j_call: TRBJ2-7; v_call: TRBV7-2; d_call: -; clone_size: -; cdr3_nt: TGTGCCAGCAGCGTCCCGGAGGTAGAGGGGCAGTACTTC; cdr3_aa: CASSVPEVEGQYF
j_call: TRBJ2-5; v_call: TRBV14; d_call: TRBD1; clone_size: -; cdr3_nt: TGTGCCAGCAGCCTAAATCTCGGGACAGGGGGCATCGAGACCCAGTACTTC; cdr3_aa: CASSLNLGTGGIETQYF
j_call: TRBJ2-2; v_call: TRBV19; d_call: -; clone_size: -; cdr3_nt: TGTGCCAGTAGTATCATTCCCGGGGAGCTGTTTTTT; cdr3_aa: CASSIIPGELFF
j_call: TRBJ1-5; v_call: TRBV11-2; d_call: -; clone_size: -; cdr3_nt: TGTGCCAGCAGCTTTGGCCTCAATCAGCCCCAGCATTTT; cdr3_aa: CASSFGLNQPQHF
j_call: TRBJ2-3; v_call: TRBV25-1; d_call: -; clone_size: -; cdr3_nt: TGTGCCAGCAGTGAATATTCGGCAGGGGTATCAGATACGCAGTATTTT; cdr3_aa: CASSEYSAGVSDTQYF
j_call: TRBJ1-4; v_call: TRBV30; d_call: -; clone_size: -; cdr3_nt: TGTGCCTGGAGTCTAATAAACAATGAAAAACTGTTTTTT; cdr3_aa: CAWSLINNEKLFF
j_call: TRBJ1-3; v_call: TRBV28; d_call: -; clone_size: -; cdr3_nt: TGTGCCAGCAGGTTGACAGGTCTTGGAAACACCATATATTTT; cdr3_aa: CASRLTGLGNTIYF
j_call: TRBJ2-1; v_call: TRBV10-1; d_call: -; clone_size: few; cdr3_nt: TGCGCCAGCAGTACAGGGGGGGATTCATCCAATGAGCAGTTCTTC; cdr3_aa: CASSTGGDSSNEQFF
j_call: TRBJ1-5; v_call: TRBV10-3; d_call: -; clone_size: -; cdr3_nt: TGTGCCATCAGTGAGTCGACGGGGAGCAATCAGCCCCAGCATTTT; cdr3_aa: CAISESTGSNQPQHF
j_call: TRBJ1-1; v_call: TRBV28; d_call: -; clone_size: -; cdr3_nt: TGTGCCAGCAGTTCATCGATGGCGAGAGGCGCTGAAGCTTTCTTT; cdr3_aa: CASSSSMARGAEAFF
j_call: TRBJ2-1; v_call: TRBV7-2; d_call: TRBD2; clone_size: -; cdr3_nt: TGTGCCAGCAGCTTAGAGGGACTAGCTGAGCAGTTCTTC; cdr3_aa: CASSLEGLAEQFF
j_call: TRBJ2-3; v_call: TRBV14; d_call: TRBD2; clone_size: -; cdr3_nt: TGTGCCAGCAGCCAAGGCCCAGGACTAGTGGGCACAGATACGCAGTATTTT; cdr3_aa: CASSQGPGLVGTDTQYF
j_call: TRBJ2-5; v_call: TRBV3-1/TRBV3-2; d_call: TRBD2; clone_size: once; cdr3_nt: TGTGCCAGCAGCCGGAGGACTAGCGGGAGCCAAGAGACCCAGTACTTC; cdr3_aa: CASSRRTSGSQETQYF
j_call: TRBJ2-2; v_call: TRBV30; d_call: -; clone_size: -; cdr3_nt: TGTGCCTGGAGTGTATCCAGGGTCACCGGGGAGCTGTTTTTT; cdr3_aa: CAWSVSRVTGELFF
j_call: TRBJ2-5; v_call: TRBV5-1; d_call: TRBD1; clone_size: -; cdr3_nt: TGCGCCAGCAGACAGGGGTCTCAAGAGACCCAGTACTTC; cdr3_aa: CASRQGSQETQYF
j_call: TRBJ2-2; v_call: TRBV19; d_call: -; clone_size: -; cdr3_nt: TGTGCCAGTTGTAATTCTAGGCGGGTCGGCGCCGGGGAGCTGTTTTTT; cdr3_aa: CASCNSRRVGAGELFF
j_call: TRBJ2-3; v_call: TRBV4-1; d_call: -; clone_size: -; cdr3_nt: TGCGCCAGCAGCTTCCGAGGCCAGGGGATAGATACGCAGTATTTT; cdr3_aa: CASSFRGQGIDTQYF
j_call: TRBJ1-4; v_call: TRBV15; d_call: -; clone_size: -; cdr3_nt: TGTGCCACCAGCAGAGATTTGGGGGCTGAAAAACTGTTTTTT; cdr3_aa: CATSRDLGAEKLFF
j_call: TRBJ2-3; v_call: TRBV15; d_call: -; clone_size: -; cdr3_nt: TGTGCCACCAGCAGAGAGCCGGGTGGCACAGATACGCAGTATTTT; cdr3_aa: CATSREPGGTDTQYF
j_call: TRBJ2-2; v_call: TRBV11-2; d_call: TRBD2; clone_size: -; cdr3_nt: TGTGCCAGCAGCACCCGGGGGGACACCGGGGAGCTGTTTTTT; cdr3_aa: CASSTRGDTGELFF
j_call: TRBJ2-3; v_call: TRBV18; d_call: -; clone_size: once; cdr3_nt: TGTGCCAGCTCACCACCGGGAGGAGGGAGAGGCACAGATACGCAGTATTTT; cdr3_aa: CASSPPGGGRGTDTQYF
j_call: TRBJ1-1; v_call: TRBV6-5; d_call: -; clone_size: -; cdr3_nt: TGTGCCAGTAAGGACAGGAACACTGAAGCTTTCTTT; cdr3_aa: CASKDRNTEAFF
j_call: TRBJ2-3; v_call: TRBV30; d_call: TRBD2; clone_size: once; cdr3_nt: TGTGCCTGGAGTGAATGGAGCGGGAGGGCCTATGATACGCAGTATTTT; cdr3_aa: CAWSEWSGRAYDTQYF
j_call: TRBJ1-2; v_call: TRBV28; d_call: TRBD1; clone_size: -; cdr3_nt: TGTGCCAGCAGTCCCCGGGACAGAGACTCCTATGGCTACACCTTC; cdr3_aa: CASSPRDRDSYGYTF
j_call: TRBJ2-2; v_call: TRBV10-2; d_call: -; clone_size: -; cdr3_nt: TGCGCCAGCACTAGAGCCACCGGGGAGCTGTTTTTT; cdr3_aa: CASTRATGELFF
j_call: TRBJ2-4; v_call: TRBV19; d_call: TRBD2; clone_size: -; cdr3_nt: TGTGCCAGTAGTACGGTGGCTAGCGGGGGCCAGCTAGCCAAAAACATTCAGTACTTC; cdr3_aa: CASSTVASGGQLAKNIQYF
j_call: TRBJ1-3; v_call: TRBV2; d_call: -; clone_size: -; cdr3_nt: TGTGCCAGCAGTGGCCCAGTCTCTGGAAACACCATATATTTT; cdr3_aa: CASSGPVSGNTIYF
j_call: TRBJ2-3; v_call: TRBV20-1; d_call: -; clone_size: once; cdr3_nt: TGCAGTGCTACCACATCGGATACGCAGTATTTT; cdr3_aa: CSATTSDTQYF
j_call: TRBJ2-1; v_call: TRBV11-2; d_call: TRBD2; clone_size: -; cdr3_nt: TGTGCCAGCAGCTTGGGAGGGCAGGATGAGCAGTTCTTC; cdr3_aa: CASSLGGQDEQFF
j_call: TRBJ2-1; v_call: TRBV9; d_call: -; clone_size: -; cdr3_nt: TGTGCCAGCAGCGCTCCGATCAGGGGCAATGAGCAGTTCTTC; cdr3_aa: CASSAPIRGNEQFF
j_call: TRBJ2-7; v_call: TRBV4-3; d_call: TRBD1; clone_size: -; cdr3_nt: TGCGCCAGCAGCCACCGCGGACAGGGGGACGAGCAGTACTTC; cdr3_aa: CASSHRGQGDEQYF
j_call: TRBJ2-7; v_call: TRBV6-5; d_call: TRBD1; clone_size: -; cdr3_nt: TGTGCCAGCAGCCCCCCAGGGACAGGGAGCTACGAGCAGTACTTC; cdr3_aa: CASSPPGTGSYEQYF